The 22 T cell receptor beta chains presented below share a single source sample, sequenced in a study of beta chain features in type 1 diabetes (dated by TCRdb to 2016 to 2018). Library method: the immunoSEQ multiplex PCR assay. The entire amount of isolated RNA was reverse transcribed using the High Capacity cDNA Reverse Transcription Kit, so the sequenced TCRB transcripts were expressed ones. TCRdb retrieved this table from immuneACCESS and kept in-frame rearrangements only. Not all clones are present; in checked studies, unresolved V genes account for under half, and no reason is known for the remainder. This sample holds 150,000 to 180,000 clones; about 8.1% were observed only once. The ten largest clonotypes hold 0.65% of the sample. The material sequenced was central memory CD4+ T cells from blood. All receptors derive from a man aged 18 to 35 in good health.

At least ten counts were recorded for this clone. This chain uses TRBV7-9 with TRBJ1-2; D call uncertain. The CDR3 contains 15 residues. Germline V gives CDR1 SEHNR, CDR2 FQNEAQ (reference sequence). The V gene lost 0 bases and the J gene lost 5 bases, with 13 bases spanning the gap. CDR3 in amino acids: CASSLAAPGGYGYTF. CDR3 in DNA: TGTGCCAGCAGCTTAGCCGCCCCAGGAGGATATGGCTACACCTTC.

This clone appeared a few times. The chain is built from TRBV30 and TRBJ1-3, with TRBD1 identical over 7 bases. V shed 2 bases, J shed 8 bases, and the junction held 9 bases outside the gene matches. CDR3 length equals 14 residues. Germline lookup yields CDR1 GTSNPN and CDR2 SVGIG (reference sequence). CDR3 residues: CAWSIQGVWDTIYF. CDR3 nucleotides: TGTGCCTGGAGTATCCAGGGGGTGTGGGACACCATATATTTT. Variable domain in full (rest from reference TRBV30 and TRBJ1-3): SQTIHQWPATLVQPVGSPLSLECTVEGTSNPNLYWYRQAAGRGLQLLFYSVGIGQISSEVPQNLSASRPQDRQFILSSKKLLLSDSGFYLCAWSIQGVWDTIYFGEGSWLTVV.

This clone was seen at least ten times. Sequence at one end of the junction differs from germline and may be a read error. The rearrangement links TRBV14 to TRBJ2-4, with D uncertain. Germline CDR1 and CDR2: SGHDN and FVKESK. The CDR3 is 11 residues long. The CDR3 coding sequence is TGTGCCAGCAGCAAAGACCGCATTCAGTACTTC. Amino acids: CASSKDRIQYF.

The CDR3 here is CASTLTRGNSPLHF. As DNA, the CDR3 is TGTGCCAGCACCCTAACAAGGGGGAATTCACCCCTCCACTTT. The chain joins TRBV6-5 to TRBJ1-6, with D possibly matching TRBD1 (6 bases). The CDR3 consists of 14 residues. Germline CDR1 MNHEY, CDR2 SVGAGI. V dropped 7 bases and J dropped 7 bases, with 14 bases sitting between them.

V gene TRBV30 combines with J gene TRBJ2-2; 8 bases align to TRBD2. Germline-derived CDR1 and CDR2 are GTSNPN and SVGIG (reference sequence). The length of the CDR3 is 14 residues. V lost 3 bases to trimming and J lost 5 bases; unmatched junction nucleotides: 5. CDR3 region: CAWSGGGWTGELFF. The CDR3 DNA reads TGTGCCTGGAGCGGGGGGGGATGGACCGGGGAGCTGTTTTTT.

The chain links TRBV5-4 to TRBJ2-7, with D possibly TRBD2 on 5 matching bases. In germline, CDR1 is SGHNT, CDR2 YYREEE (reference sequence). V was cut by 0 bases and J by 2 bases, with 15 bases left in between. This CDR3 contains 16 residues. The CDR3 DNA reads TGTGCCAGCAGCTTGGCCAGTTCGAGGGATCCCTACGAGCAGTACTTC. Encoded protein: CASSLASSRDPYEQYF.

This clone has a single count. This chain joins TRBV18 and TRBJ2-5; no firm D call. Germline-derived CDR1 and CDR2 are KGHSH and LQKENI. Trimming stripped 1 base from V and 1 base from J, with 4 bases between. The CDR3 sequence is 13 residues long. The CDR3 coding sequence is TGTGCCAGCTCACCACGTCGCCAAGAGACCCAGTACTTC. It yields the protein CASSPRRQETQYF.

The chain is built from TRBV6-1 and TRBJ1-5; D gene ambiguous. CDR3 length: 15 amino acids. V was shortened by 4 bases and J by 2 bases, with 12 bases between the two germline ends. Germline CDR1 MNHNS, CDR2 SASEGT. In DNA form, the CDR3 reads TGTGCCAGCAGTGTATCTGGGAGCGGCAATCAGCCCCAGCATTTT. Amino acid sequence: CASSVSGSGNQPQHF.

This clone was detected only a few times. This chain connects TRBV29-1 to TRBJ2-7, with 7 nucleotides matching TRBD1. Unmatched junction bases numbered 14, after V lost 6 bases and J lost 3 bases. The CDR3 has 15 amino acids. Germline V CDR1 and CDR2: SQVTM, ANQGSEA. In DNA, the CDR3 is TGCAGCGTCGAACCGTACAGGGGAAAGAACTACGAGCAGTACTTC. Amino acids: CSVEPYRGKNYEQYF.

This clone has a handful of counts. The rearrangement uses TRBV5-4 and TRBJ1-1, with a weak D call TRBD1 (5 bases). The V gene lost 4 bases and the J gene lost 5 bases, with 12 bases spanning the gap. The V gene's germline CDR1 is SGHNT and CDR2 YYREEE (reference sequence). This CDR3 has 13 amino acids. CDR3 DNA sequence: TGTGCCAGCAGCCCAGCAGGGCGGACTGAAGCTTTCTTT. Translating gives CASSPAGRTEAFF. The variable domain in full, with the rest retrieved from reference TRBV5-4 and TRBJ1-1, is ETGVTQSPTHLIKTRGQQVTLRCSSQSGHNTVSWYQQALGQGPQFIFQYYREEENGRGNFPPRFSGLQFPNYSSELNVNALELDDSALYLCASSPAGRTEAFFGQGTRLTVV.

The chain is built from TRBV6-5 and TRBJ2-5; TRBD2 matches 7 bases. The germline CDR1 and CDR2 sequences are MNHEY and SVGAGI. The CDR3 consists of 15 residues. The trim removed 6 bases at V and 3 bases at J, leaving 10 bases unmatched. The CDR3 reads CASSPHLAGEETQYF. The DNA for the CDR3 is TGTGCCAGCAGCCCCCACTTGGCGGGGGAAGAGACCCAGTACTTC.

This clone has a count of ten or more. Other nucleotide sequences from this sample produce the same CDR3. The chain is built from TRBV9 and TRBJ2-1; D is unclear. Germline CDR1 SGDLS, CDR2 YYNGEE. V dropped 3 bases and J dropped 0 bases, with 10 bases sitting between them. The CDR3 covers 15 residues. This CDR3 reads CASSATESSYNEQFF. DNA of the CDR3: TGTGCCAGCAGCGCAACCGAGAGCTCCTACAATGAGCAGTTCTTC.

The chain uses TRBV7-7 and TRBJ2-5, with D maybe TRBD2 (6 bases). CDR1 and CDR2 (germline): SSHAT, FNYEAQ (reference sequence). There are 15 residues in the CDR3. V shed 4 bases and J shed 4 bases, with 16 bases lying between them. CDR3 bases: TGTGCCAGCAGCTCGGGGGACGGGATACTAGAGACCCAGTACTTC. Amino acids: CASSSGDGILETQYF.

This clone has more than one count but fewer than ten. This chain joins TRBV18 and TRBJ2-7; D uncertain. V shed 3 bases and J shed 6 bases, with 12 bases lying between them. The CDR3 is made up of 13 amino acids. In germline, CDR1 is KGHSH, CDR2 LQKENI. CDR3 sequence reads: CASSPVTSGEQYF. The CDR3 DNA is TGTGCCAGCTCACCCGTCACGTCCGGCGAGCAGTACTTC.

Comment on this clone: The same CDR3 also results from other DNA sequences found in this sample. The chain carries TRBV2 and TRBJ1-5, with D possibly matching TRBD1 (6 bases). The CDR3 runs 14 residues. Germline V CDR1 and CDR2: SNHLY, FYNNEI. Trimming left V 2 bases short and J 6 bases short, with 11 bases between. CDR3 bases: TGTGCCAGCAGTGAAAACCAGGGGTCTCAGCCCCAGCATTTT. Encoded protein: CASSENQGSQPQHF. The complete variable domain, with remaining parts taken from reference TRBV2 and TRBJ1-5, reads EPEVTQTPSHQVTQMGQEVILRCVPISNHLYFYWYRQILGQKVEFLVSFYNNEISEKSEIFDDQFSVERPDGSNFTLKIRSTKLEDSAMYFCASSENQGSQPQHFGDGTRLSIL.

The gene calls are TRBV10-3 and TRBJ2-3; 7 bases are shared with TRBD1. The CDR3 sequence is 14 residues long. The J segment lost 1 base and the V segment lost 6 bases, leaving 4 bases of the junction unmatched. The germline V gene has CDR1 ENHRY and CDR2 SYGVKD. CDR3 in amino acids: CAIRGDRGTDTQYF. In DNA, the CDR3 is TGTGCCATCAGGGGGGACAGAGGCACAGATACGCAGTATTTT.

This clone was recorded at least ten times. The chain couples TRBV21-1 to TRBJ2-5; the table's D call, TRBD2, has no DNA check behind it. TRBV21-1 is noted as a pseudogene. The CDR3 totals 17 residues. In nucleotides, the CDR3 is TGTGCCAGCAGCAAAAGGTTTCTAGCGATAAACCAAGAGACCCAGTACTTC. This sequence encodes CASSKRFLAINQETQYF.

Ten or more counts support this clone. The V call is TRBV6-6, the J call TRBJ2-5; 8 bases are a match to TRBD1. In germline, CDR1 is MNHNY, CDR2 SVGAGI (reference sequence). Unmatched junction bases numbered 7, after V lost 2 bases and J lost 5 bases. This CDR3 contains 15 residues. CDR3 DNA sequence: TGTGCCAGCAGTTACGGTCCAGGGGGCAGGGAGACCCAGTACTTC. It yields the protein CASSYGPGGRETQYF.

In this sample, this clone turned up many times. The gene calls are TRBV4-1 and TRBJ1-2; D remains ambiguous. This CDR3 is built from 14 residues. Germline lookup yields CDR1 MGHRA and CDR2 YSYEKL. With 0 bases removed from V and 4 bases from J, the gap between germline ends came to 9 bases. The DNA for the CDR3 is TGCGCCAGCAGCCAAGAATGGTCCGGCTATGGCTACACCTTC. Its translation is CASSQEWSGYGYTF.

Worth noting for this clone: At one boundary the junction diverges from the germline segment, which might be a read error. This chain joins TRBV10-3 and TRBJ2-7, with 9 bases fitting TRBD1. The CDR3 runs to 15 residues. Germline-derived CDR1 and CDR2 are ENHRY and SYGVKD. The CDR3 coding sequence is TGTGCCATCAGTGTCACCTCCGCGGGACAGGGTCAACATTCCTTC. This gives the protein CAISVTSAGQGQHSF.

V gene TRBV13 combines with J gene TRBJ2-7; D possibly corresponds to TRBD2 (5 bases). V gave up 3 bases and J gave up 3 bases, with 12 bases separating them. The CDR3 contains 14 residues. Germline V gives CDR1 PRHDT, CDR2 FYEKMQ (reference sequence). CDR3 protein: CASSLTGLNYEQYF. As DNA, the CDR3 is TGTGCCAGCAGCTTGACGGGGTTAAACTACGAGCAGTACTTC.

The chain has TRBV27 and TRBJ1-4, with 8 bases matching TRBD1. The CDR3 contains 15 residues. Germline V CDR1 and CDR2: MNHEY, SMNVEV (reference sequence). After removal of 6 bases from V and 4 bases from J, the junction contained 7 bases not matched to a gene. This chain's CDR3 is CASSRGTGGNEKLFF. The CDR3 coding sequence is TGTGCCAGCAGCCGAGGGACAGGTGGTAATGAAAAACTGTTTTTT.